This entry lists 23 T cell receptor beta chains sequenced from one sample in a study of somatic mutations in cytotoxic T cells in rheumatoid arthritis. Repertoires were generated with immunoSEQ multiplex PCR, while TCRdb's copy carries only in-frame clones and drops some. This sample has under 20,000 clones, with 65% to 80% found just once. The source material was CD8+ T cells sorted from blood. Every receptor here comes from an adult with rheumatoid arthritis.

As DNA, the CDR3 is TGTGCCAGCAGTGGCTCTGCGGGGGGCGGCACCGGGGAGCTGTTTTTT. It specifies CASSGSAGGGTGELFF. The chain joins TRBV6-4 to TRBJ2-2; 8 bases are shared with TRBD2. J was trimmed by 4 bases and V by 4 bases; bases with no gene match: 8. Germline V gives CDR1 MRHNA, CDR2 SNTAGT. This CDR3 is 16 amino acids long.

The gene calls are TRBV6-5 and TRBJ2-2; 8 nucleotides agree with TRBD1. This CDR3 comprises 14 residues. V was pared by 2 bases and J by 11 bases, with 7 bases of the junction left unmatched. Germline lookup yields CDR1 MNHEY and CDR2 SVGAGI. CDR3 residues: CASSYTGQGVELFF. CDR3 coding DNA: TGTGCCAGCAGTTACACCGGACAGGGTGTTGAGCTGTTTTTT.

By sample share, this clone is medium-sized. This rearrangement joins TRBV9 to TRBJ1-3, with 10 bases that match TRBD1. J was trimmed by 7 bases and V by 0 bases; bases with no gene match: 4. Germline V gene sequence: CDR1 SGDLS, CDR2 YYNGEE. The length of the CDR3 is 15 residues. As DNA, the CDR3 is TGTGCCAGCAGCGTAGGGGGGACAGGGGTCAACACCATATATTTT. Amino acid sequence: CASSVGGTGVNTIYF.

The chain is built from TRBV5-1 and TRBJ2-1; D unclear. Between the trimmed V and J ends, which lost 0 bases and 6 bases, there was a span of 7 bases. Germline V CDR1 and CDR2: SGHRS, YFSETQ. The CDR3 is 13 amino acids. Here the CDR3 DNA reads TGCGCCAGCAGCTTGGACGTCGTCAATGAGCAGTTCTTC. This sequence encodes CASSLDVVNEQFF.

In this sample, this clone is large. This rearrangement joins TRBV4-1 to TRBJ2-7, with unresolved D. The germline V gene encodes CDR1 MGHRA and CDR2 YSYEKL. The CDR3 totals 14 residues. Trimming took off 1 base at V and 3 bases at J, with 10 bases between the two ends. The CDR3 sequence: CASSQANSNYEQYF. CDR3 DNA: TGCGCCAGCAGCCAAGCCAACAGCAACTACGAGCAGTACTTC.

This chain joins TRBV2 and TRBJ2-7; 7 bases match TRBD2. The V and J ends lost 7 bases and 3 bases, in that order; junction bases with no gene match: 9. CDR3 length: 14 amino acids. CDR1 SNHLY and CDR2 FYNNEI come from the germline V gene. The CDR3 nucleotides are TGTGCCAGCATTGGATCTAGCGGCCGCTACGAGCAGTACTTC. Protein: CASIGSSGRYEQYF.

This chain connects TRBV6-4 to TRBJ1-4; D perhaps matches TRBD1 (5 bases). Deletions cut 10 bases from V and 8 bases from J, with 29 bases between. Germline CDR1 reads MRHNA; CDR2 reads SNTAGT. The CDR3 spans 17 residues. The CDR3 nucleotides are TGTGCCACCTTGGGACCCGCTCAGGACGGTCCGGGGGAAAAACTGTTTTTT. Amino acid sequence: CATLGPAQDGPGEKLFF.

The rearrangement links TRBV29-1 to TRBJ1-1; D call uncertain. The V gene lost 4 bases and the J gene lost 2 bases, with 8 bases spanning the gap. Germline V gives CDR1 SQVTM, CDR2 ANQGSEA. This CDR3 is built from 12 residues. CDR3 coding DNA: TGCAGCGTTGTTATCGATAACACTGAAGCTTTCTTT. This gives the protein CSVVIDNTEAFF.

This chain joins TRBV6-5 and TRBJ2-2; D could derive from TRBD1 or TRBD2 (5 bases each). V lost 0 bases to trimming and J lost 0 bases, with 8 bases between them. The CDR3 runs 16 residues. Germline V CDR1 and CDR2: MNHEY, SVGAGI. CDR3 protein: CASSYSGETNTGELFF. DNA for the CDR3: TGTGCCAGCAGTTACTCGGGGGAGACGAACACCGGGGAGCTGTTTTTT.

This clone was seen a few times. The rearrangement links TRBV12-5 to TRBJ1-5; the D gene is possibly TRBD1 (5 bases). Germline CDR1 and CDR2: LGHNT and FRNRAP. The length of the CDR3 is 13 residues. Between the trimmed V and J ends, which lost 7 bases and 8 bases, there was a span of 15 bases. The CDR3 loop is CASAPEGPEPQHF. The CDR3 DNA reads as TGTGCTAGTGCTCCGGAGGGGCCCGAGCCCCAGCATTTT.

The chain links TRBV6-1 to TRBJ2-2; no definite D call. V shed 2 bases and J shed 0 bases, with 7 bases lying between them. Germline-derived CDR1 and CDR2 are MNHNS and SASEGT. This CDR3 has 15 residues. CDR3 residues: CASSEIYANTGELFF. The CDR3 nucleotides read TGTGCCAGCAGTGAAATATACGCGAACACCGGGGAGCTGTTTTTT.

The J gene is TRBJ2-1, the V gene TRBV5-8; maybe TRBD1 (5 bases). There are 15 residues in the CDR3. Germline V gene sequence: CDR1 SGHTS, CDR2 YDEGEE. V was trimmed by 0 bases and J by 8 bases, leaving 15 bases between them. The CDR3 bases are TGTGCCAGCAGCTTGGTAAAGGGGCGTTGGGATGAGCAGTTCTTC. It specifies CASSLVKGRWDEQFF.

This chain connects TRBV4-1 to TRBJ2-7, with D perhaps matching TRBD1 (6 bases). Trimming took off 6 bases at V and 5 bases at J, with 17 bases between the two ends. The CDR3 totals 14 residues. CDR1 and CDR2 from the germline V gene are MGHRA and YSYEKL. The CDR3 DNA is TGCGCCAGCAGTCTTCCGGGACACTTTGACGAGCAGTACTTC. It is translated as CASSLPGHFDEQYF.

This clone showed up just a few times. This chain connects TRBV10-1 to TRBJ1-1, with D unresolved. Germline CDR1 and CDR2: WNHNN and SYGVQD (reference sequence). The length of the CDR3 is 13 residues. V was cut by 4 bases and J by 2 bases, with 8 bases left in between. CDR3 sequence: CASSALGNTEAFF. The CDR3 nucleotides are TGCGCCAGCAGTGCCCTGGGAAACACTGAAGCTTTCTTT.

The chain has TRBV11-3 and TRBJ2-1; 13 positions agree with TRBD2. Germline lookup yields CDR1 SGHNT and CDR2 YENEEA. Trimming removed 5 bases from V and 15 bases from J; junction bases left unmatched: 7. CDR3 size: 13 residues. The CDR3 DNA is TGTGCCAGCAGCCCCGGACTAGCGGGGGTTCGGTTCTTC. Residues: CASSPGLAGVRFF.

CDR3 in DNA: TGTGCCAGCAGCGAGGGTTATGGCTACGAGCAGTACTTC. Amino acids: CASSEGYGYEQYF. The chain carries TRBV27 and TRBJ2-7, with D tentatively TRBD2 (5 bases). Germline V gives CDR1 MNHEY, CDR2 SMNVEV (reference sequence). This CDR3 contains 13 residues. Trimming left V 6 bases short and J 3 bases short, with 12 bases between.

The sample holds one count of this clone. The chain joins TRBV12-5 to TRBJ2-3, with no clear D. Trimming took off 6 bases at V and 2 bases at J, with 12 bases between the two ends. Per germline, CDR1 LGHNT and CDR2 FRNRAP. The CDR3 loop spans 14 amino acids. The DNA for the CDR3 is TGTGCTAGTGGCCAGTTCCTCTTCACAGATACGCAGTATTTT. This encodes CASGQFLFTDTQYF.

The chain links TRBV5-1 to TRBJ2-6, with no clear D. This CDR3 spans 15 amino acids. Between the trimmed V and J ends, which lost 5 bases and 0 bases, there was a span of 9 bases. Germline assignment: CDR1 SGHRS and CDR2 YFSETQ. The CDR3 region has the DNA TGCGCCAGCAGTATTCAAGGCTCTGGGGCCAACGTCCTGACTTTC. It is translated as CASSIQGSGANVLTF.

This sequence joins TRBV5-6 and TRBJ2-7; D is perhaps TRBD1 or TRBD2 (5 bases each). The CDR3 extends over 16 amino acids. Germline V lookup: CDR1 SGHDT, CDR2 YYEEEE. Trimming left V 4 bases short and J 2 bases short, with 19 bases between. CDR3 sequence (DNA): TGTGCCAGCAGCCTCCCTCGGGGCAGCCAAACCTACGAGCAGTACTTC. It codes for CASSLPRGSQTYEQYF. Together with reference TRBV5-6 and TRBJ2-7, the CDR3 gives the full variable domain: DAGVTQSPTHLIKTRGQQVTLRCSPKSGHDTVSWYQQALGQGPQFIFQYYEEEERQRGNFPDRFSGHQFPNYSSELNVNALLLGDSALYLCASSLPRGSQTYEQYFGPGTRLTVT.

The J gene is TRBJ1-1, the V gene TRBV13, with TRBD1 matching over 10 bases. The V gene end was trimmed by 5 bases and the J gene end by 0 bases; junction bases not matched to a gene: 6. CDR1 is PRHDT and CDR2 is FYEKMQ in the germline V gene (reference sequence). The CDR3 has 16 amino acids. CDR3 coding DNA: TGTGCCAGCAGCGCGGGACAGGGGAGGCTGAACACTGAAGCTTTCTTT. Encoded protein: CASSAGQGRLNTEAFF.

The CDR3 DNA is TGTGCCAGCAGCCCACAGGTGGGGCCCCAAGAGACCCAGTACTTC. It is translated as CASSPQVGPQETQYF. The chain is built from TRBV13 and TRBJ2-5; TRBD1 is a possible D gene (5 bases). Trimming pared 5 bases from V and 1 base from J, leaving 14 bases between. The CDR3 length is 15 residues. In germline, CDR1 is PRHDT, CDR2 FYEKMQ (reference sequence).

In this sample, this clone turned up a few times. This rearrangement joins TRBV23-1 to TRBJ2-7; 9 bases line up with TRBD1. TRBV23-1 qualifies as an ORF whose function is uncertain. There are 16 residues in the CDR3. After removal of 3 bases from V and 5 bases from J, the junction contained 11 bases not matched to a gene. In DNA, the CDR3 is TGCGCCAGCAGTCAGTTCGATAGAGGACAGGGGCACGAGCAGTACTTC. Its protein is CASSQFDRGQGHEQYF.

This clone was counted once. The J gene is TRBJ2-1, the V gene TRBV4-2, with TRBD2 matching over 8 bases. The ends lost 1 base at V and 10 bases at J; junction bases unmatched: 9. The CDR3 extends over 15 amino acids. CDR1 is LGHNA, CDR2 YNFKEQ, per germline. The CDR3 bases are TGTGCCAGCAGCCAAGCGGGGGGGACCCAGTTGGAGCAGTTCTTC. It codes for CASSQAGGTQLEQFF.